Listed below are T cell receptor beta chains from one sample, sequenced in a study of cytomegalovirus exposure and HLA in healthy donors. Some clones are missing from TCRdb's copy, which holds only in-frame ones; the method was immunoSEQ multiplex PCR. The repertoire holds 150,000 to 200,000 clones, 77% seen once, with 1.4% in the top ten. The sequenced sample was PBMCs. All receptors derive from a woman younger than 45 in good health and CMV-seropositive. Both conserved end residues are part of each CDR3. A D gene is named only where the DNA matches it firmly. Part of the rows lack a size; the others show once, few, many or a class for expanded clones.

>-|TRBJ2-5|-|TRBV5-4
TGTGCCAGCAGCTTGGGGCAGGGGCAAGAGACCCAGTACTTC
CASSLGQGQETQYF
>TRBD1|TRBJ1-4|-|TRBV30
TGTGCCTGGAGAGACAGGGGTGGTGAAAAACTGTTTTTT
CAWRDRGGEKLFF
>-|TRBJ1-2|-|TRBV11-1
TGTGCCAGCAGCCCCGGACGGGGGAACTATGGCTACACCTTC
CASSPGRGNYGYTF
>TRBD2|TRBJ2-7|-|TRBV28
TGTGCCAGCAGTTTGGGTCCCGGGACTAGCTTTCCCTACGAGCAGTACTTC
CASSLGPGTSFPYEQYF
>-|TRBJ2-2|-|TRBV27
TGTGCCAGCAGTGGCTCCAGGGGCTCGAGGACCGGGGAGCTGTTTTTT
CASSGSRGSRTGELFF
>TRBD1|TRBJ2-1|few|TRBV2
TGTGCCAGCAGCGAAGACAGGGTCGGCTACAATGAGCAGTTCTTC
CASSEDRVGYNEQFF
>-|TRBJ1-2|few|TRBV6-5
TGTGCCAGCAGACCCAACAGGGAGGGAAGGCGCTACACCTTC
CASRPNREGRRYTF
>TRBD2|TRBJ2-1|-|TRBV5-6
TGTGCCAGCAGCACTAGCGGGAGGGCCTGGGATGAGCAGTTCTTC
CASSTSGRAWDEQFF
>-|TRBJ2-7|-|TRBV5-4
TGTGCCAGCAGCCAGGAGGGGTACGAGCAGTACTTC
CASSQEGYEQYF
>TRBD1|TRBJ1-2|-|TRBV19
TGTGCCAGTAGTAGGGGACAGAATAGTTATGGCTACACCTTC
CASSRGQNSYGYTF
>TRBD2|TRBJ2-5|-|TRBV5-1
TGCGCCAGCAGCCTCAACCTAGCGGGAGAGCAGACCCAGTACTTC
CASSLNLAGEQTQYF
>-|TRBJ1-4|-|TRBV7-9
TGTGCCAGCAGCTTTCCGGGTGAAAAACTGTTTTTT
CASSFPGEKLFF
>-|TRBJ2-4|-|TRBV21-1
TGTGCCAGCAGGGGCAGAATAGCCAAAAACATTCAGTACTTC
CASRGRIAKNIQYF
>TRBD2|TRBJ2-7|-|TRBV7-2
TGTGCCAGCAGCCTGTATAGCGGGAGCGGGTACGAGCAGTACTTC
CASSLYSGSGYEQYF
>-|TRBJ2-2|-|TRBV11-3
TGTGCCAGCAGCCTCGGGGGGACAGGTCACACCGGGGAGCTGTTTTTT
CASSLGGTGHTGELFF
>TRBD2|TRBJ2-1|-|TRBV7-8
TGTGCCAGCAGGGCTAGCGGGAGATGGGTTGAGCAGTTCTTC
CASRASGRWVEQFF
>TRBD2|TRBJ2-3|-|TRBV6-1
TGTGCCAGCAGTGTGGTAGCGGGAGTAACAGATACGCAGTATTTT
CASSVVAGVTDTQYF
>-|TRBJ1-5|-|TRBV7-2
TGTGCCAGCAGCTTAGGGGGGGTTTCCCAGCATTTT
CASSLGGVSQHF
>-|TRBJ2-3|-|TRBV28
TGTGCCAGCAGTCCCCAGGGGGAGGGCACAGATACGCAGTATTTT
CASSPQGEGTDTQYF
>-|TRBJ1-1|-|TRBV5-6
TGTGCCAGCAGCTTGCTCGGCAGGGAAATCATGAACACTGAAGCTTTCTTT
CASSLLGREIMNTEAFF
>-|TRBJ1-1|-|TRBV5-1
TGCGCCAGCAGCTCTGACAGAGACACTGAAGCTTTCTTT
CASSSDRDTEAFF
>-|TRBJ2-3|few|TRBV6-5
TGTGCCAGCAGTTACGGGGGCGTCGATACGCAGTATTTT
CASSYGGVDTQYF
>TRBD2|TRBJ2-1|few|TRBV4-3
TGCGCCAGCAGCCATATGGGAGGGGATAGGGAGCAGTTCTTC
CASSHMGGDREQFF
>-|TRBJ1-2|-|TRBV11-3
TGTGCCAGCAGCTACAGCTATGGCTACACCTTC
CASSYSYGYTF
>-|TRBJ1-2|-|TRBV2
TGTGCCAGCACCGAGGTGGGGGCGTTCGGCTACACCTTC
CASTEVGAFGYTF
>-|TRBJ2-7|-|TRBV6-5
TGTGCCAGCAGTTACACCTCGGGACACAATACCTACGAGCAGTACTTC
CASSYTSGHNTYEQYF
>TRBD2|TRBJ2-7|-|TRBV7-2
TGTGCCAGCAGCCCTATCGGGTTAGCGGGGACCTACGAGCAGTACTTC
CASSPIGLAGTYEQYF
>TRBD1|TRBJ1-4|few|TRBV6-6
TGTGCCAGCAGTTTCGGACAGGGGCAGGGAAAACTGTTTTTT
CASSFGQGQGKLFF
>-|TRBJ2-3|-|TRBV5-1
TGCGCCAGCCGGGAGACGGTTAGCACAGATACGCAGTATTTT
CASRETVSTDTQYF
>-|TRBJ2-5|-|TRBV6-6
TGTGCCAGCAGTTCGAGGGGGGAGACCCAGTACTTC
CASSSRGETQYF
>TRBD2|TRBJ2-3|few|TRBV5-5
TGTGCCAGCAGCGGGGTAGCGGGACCAAACACAGATACGCAGTATTTT
CASSGVAGPNTDTQYF
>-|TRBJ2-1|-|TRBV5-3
TGTGCCAGAAGTCTTTCCGGACAAGACGATGAGCAGTTCTTC
CARSLSGQDDEQFF